The T cell receptor (beta chain) described here comes from a study of T cells after yellow fever vaccination. The wider study: SMART-Seq v4 Ultra Low Input served to prepare low-cell-number fractions.

A remark on this clonotype: Its antigen remains unidentified.

TCRdb analysed the 5' RACE reads with MiXCR anew, one entry per CDR3 protein. The sample holds about 400,000 distinct CDR3 sequences, over 5% seen once. The germline V gene has CDR1 DFQATT and CDR2 SNEGSKA (reference sequence). V shed 6 bases and J shed 4 bases, with 18 bases lying between them. The CDR3 consists of 15 residues. Whole-study findings and limits: The CD4 compartment and the CD8 compartment contained a small share of clonotypes in common.

The clonotype was recovered from a man aged 25-45 years who received the YFV17D yellow fever vaccine. The source material was PBMCs, sampled 5 days after the yellow fever booster vaccination. J is TRBJ1-4 and V is TRBV20-1; possibly TRBD1 for D (6 bases). CDR3 in DNA: TGCAGTGCGATACGCCCCGGGACATTTAATGAAAAACTGTTTTTT. Amino acid sequence: CSAIRPGTFNEKLFF.